This TCR beta chain was obtained from a study of CD8 T cells in ankylosing spondylitis. TCRdb independently ran MiXCR on the 5' RACE reads; one entry per CDR3 protein. The sample lists approximately 220,000 distinct CDR3 sequences; 18% were seen once. This clonotype has just a few counts. Its matching antigen is unknown. Study-level findings and limits: Reactive arthritis synovial fluid and blood were previously reported to contain some motif variants. Several highly homologous variants made up a TCR beta motif, and this motif appeared characteristic of ankylosing spondylitis blood.

This CDR3 is built from 13 residues. Germline V CDR1 and CDR2: SQVTM, ANQGSEA. Trimming took off 3 bases at V and 6 bases at J, with 12 bases between the two ends. V is TRBV29-1 and J is TRBJ1-5; perhaps TRBD1 as D (6 bases). The sample comprised blood, either unsorted or a sorted T cell fraction (not recorded which). The sequence was obtained from a male donor with ankylosing spondylitis. CDR3: CSVEYEGGQPQHF. The DNA of the CDR3 is TGCAGCGTTGAGTACGAAGGGGGTCAGCCCCAGCATTTT.